This T cell receptor beta chain was sequenced during a study of cytotoxic CD8 clonotypes in ibrutinib-treated CLL. Study-level results: The study found baseline clonality above age-matched healthy donors, tracking circulating CD8+ T-cell counts. Clonality climbed at ibrutinib response, then dropped toward baseline at progression.

TCRdb's table, derived via immunoSEQ multiplex PCR, lists solely in-frame clones and lacks some. Of about 200,000 clones in the sample, more than 75% were seen once. CDR3 length: 11 amino acids. Germline-derived CDR1 and CDR2 are GTSNPN and SVGIG (reference sequence). Trimming took 0 bases from V and 5 from J, leaving 4 bases between them. A word on this clone: The antigen is unknown.

The TCR was taken from a human donor with chronic lymphocytic leukemia. This specimen was PBMCs, taken after 12 months of ibrutinib treatment. The chain joins TRBV30 to TRBJ2-5, with D unclear. In DNA, the CDR3 is TGTGCCTGGAGTGTAGGGGAGACCCAGTACTTC. Translated: CAWSVGETQYF.